The rows below give T cell receptor beta chains drawn from one sample of a study of cytomegalovirus exposure and HLA in healthy donors. Profiling relied on immunoSEQ multiplex PCR, and the TCRdb table lists in-frame clones only, not all of them. Among about 160,000 clones listed, less than 85% were seen once. The sample consisted of PBMCs. These receptors were taken from a man between 50 and 59 years old in good health and CMV-seropositive. Each CDR3 is given with its conserved first and last residue. The order of the fields is clone size, D gene, J gene, V gene, CDR3 protein, CDR3 DNA. A D gene is named only where the DNA matches it firmly. Size is omitted from some rows. Given values are once, few, many or a class for expanded clones.

>-|-|TRBJ1-1|TRBV30
CAWSADSPGWGMNTEAFF
TGTGCCTGGAGTGCAGATTCCCCGGGCTGGGGCATGAACACTGAAGCTTTCTTT
>-|TRBD1|TRBJ2-1|TRBV27
CASRRDREGYNEQFF
TGTGCCAGCCGTAGGGACAGGGAAGGCTACAATGAGCAGTTCTTC
>-|-|TRBJ1-1|TRBV28
CASRLLRETPNTEAFF
TGTGCCAGCAGGTTATTAAGAGAGACACCTAACACTGAAGCTTTCTTT
>few|-|TRBJ2-1|TRBV4-2
CASSQGGEQFF
TGTGCCAGCAGCCAAGGCGGTGAGCAGTTCTTC
>-|TRBD1|TRBJ1-2|TRBV11-2
CASSLRGGQGSYGYTF
TGTGCCAGCAGCTTACGGGGGGGACAGGGTAGCTATGGCTACACCTTC
>-|-|TRBJ2-7|TRBV19
CASSLLAGGSYEQYF
TGTGCCAGTAGTCTCCTGGCAGGGGGGTCCTACGAGCAGTACTTC
>-|TRBD1|TRBJ1-5|TRBV28
CASSPQGWGQGEGNQPQHF
TGTGCCAGCAGTCCTCAAGGCTGGGGGCAGGGGGAAGGCAATCAGCCCCAGCATTTT
>-|-|TRBJ2-7|TRBV5-6
CASSFIGGVGDEQYF
TGTGCCAGCAGCTTTATTGGGGGCGTCGGCGACGAGCAGTACTTC
>few|-|TRBJ2-2|TRBV7-6
CASSLAQTGELFF
TGTGCCAGCAGCTTAGCTCAAACCGGGGAGCTGTTTTTT
>few|-|TRBJ1-2|TRBV4-2
CASSQDGAGYTF
TGTGCCAGCAGCCAAGATGGGGCAGGCTACACCTTC
>-|-|TRBJ2-7|TRBV27
CASHPQGASGTEQYF
TGTGCCTCACACCCCCAGGGGGCTAGCGGCACAGAGCAGTACTTC
>-|TRBD1|TRBJ2-7|TRBV9
CASSDLRQGPGEQYF
TGTGCCAGCAGCGACCTACGACAGGGTCCGGGGGAGCAGTACTTC
>-|TRBD2|TRBJ2-1|TRBV7-2
CASSPGLPSYNEQFF
TGTGCCAGCAGCCCGGGACTACCGAGTTACAATGAGCAGTTCTTC
>-|TRBD1|TRBJ2-7|TRBV5-1
CASSLGTDNYEQYF
TGCGCCAGCAGCTTAGGGACAGACAACTACGAGCAGTACTTC
>-|-|TRBJ2-7|TRBV18
CASSRRRDYEQYF
TGTGCCAGCTCACGGCGTCGAGACTACGAGCAGTACTTC
>-|-|TRBJ1-2|TRBV6-1
CASSEHQGSNYGYTF
TGTGCCAGCAGTGAACATCAGGGTTCTAACTATGGCTACACCTTC
>-|TRBD1|TRBJ2-5|TRBV5-1
CASSGQQGAQETQYF
TGCGCCAGCAGCGGACAACAGGGGGCCCAAGAGACCCAGTACTTC
>-|TRBD1|TRBJ2-1|TRBV5-1
CASRTDPGTGNEQFF
TGCGCCAGCAGGACTGATCCCGGGACAGGGAATGAGCAGTTCTTC
>-|TRBD2|TRBJ2-7|TRBV7-9
CSSSWGLAGALDEQYF
TGTTCCAGCAGCTGGGGACTAGCGGGAGCTCTGGACGAGCAGTACTTC
>-|-|TRBJ2-7|TRBV28
CASTTDPYEQYF
TGTGCCAGCACGACAGATCCCTACGAGCAGTACTTC
>-|TRBD1|TRBJ1-1|TRBV5-6
CASSSDRDGTEAFF
TGTGCCAGCAGCTCGGACAGGGATGGAACTGAAGCTTTCTTT
>-|TRBD2|TRBJ2-2|TRBV5-1
CASSHGLAGVGTGELFF
TGCGCCAGCAGTCATGGACTAGCGGGAGTAGGGACCGGGGAGCTGTTTTTT
>-|-|TRBJ2-7|TRBV6-5
CATLSHPTYEQYF
TGTGCCACCCTTAGTCACCCGACCTACGAGCAGTACTTC
>few|-|TRBJ2-1|TRBV30
CAWSVGVETDEQFF
TGTGCCTGGAGTGTCGGTGTGGAGACCGATGAGCAGTTCTTC
>-|TRBD1|TRBJ1-3|TRBV5-6
CASSGDRGNTIYF
TGTGCCAGCAGCGGGGACAGGGGAAACACCATATATTTT
>-|-|TRBJ2-3|TRBV6-5
CASSYYAGTTDTQYF
TGTGCCAGCAGTTACTACGCGGGAACTACAGATACGCAGTATTTT
>-|TRBD1|TRBJ2-6|TRBV5-5
CASSLGLGQGASGANVLTF
TGTGCCAGCAGCTTGGGATTAGGGCAGGGGGCCTCTGGGGCCAACGTCCTGACTTTC
>-|-|TRBJ2-2|TRBV19
CASNPIARPPNTGELFF
TGTGCCAGTAACCCTATAGCTCGCCCACCGAACACCGGGGAGCTGTTTTTT
>-|TRBD1|TRBJ2-3|TRBV27
CASSLPLRQGVDTQYF
TGTGCCAGCAGTTTACCCCTCCGACAGGGAGTAGATACGCAGTATTTT
>-|-|TRBJ2-5|TRBV27
CASLPAEGETQYF
TGTGCCAGCCTGCCGGCGGAGGGGGAGACCCAGTACTTC
>once|TRBD2|TRBJ2-2|TRBV4-2
CASSQEAGDTGELFF
TGTGCCAGCAGCCAAGAAGCGGGAGACACCGGGGAGCTGTTTTTT
>few|-|TRBJ1-4|TRBV6-1
CASSEALGIAPPSSHEKLFF
TGTGCCAGCAGTGAAGCGCTTGGTATAGCACCGCCTTCTTCCCATGAAAAACTGTTTTTT
>-|-|TRBJ2-5|TRBV2
CASSLTNQETQYF
TGTGCCAGCAGTCTGACAAACCAAGAGACCCAGTACTTC
>-|TRBD1|TRBJ2-3|TRBV7-9
CASSRGQGIASADTQYF
TGTGCCAGCAGCCGGGGACAGGGGATTGCTAGCGCAGATACGCAGTATTTT
>-|-|TRBJ2-3|TRBV9
CASSFAGSTDTQYF
TGTGCCAGCAGCTTCGCAGGGAGCACAGATACGCAGTATTTT
>once|-|TRBJ2-7|TRBV27
CASSLTALAAAWEQYF
TGTGCCAGCAGTTTAACCGCACTAGCAGCGGCGTGGGAGCAGTACTTC
>once|-|TRBJ1-5|TRBV6-1
CASRRTSHSNQPQHF
TGTGCCAGCAGAAGGACAAGCCATAGCAATCAGCCCCAGCATTTT
>-|-|TRBJ2-3|TRBV5-6
CASSFWGLGDTQYF
TGTGCCAGCAGCTTCTGGGGGCTCGGGGATACGCAGTATTTT
>once|-|TRBJ2-2|TRBV19
CASSNYRTVAGELFF
TGTGCCAGTAGTAATTATCGGACAGTCGCCGGGGAGCTGTTTTTT
>-|-|TRBJ2-7|TRBV19
CASIPREDRVYEQYF
TGTGCCAGTATCCCCCGGGAGGACAGGGTCTACGAGCAGTACTTC
>-|-|TRBJ1-1|TRBV18
CASSSQGSTEAFF
TGTGCCAGCTCATCTCAGGGCTCCACTGAAGCTTTCTTT
>-|-|TRBJ2-1|TRBV27
CASSFIGGQGEQFF
TGTGCCAGCAGTTTTATCGGGGGGCAAGGTGAGCAGTTCTTC
>-|TRBD2|TRBJ2-7|TRBV7-2
CASSLGLGSDEQYF
TGTGCCAGCAGCTTGGGACTAGGCAGCGACGAGCAGTACTTC